The 5 T cell receptor beta chains below all came from one sample that was sequenced in a study of blood T cell repertoires in COVID-19. Clones were read by immunoSEQ multiplex PCR, and TCRdb kept only the in-frame ones, dropping some. The sample includes roughly 300,000 clones, roughly 86% of them seen just once. What was sequenced was peripheral blood. These receptors all stem from a woman aged 45-65 years who had recovered from COVID-19.

V is TRBV7-2 and J is TRBJ1-1; TRBD1 agrees at 10 bases. The CDR3 runs to 15 residues. The germline V gene encodes CDR1 SGHTA and CDR2 FQGNSA. Trimming cost V 5 bases and J 6 bases; bases outside gene matches: 9. The CDR3 reads CASSRSTTGGSEAFF. CDR3 bases: TGTGCCAGCAGCCGCAGCACGACAGGGGGCTCTGAAGCTTTCTTT.

V is TRBV7-2 and J is TRBJ2-1; 14 bases match TRBD2. Per germline, CDR1 SGHTA and CDR2 FQGNSA. The CDR3 covers 15 residues. V lost 0 bases, J lost 8 bases, and 0 bases stayed unmatched. DNA for the CDR3: TGTGCCAGCAGCTTAGCGGGACTAGCGGGGGATGAGCAGTTCTTC. Translating gives CASSLAGLAGDEQFF.

The J gene is TRBJ2-3, the V gene TRBV28, with 15 nucleotides matching TRBD2. The ends lost 7 bases at V and 7 bases at J; junction bases unmatched: 6. The CDR3 runs to 15 residues. Germline values: CDR1 MDHEN, CDR2 SYDVKM. The CDR3 nucleotides read TGTGCCAGCATGGGGACTAGCGGGGGGAGAAATACGCAGTATTTT. Translating it yields CASMGTSGGRNTQYF.

The genes are TRBV5-1 and TRBJ2-1, with TRBD1 identical over 8 bases. V trimming: 2 bases; J trimming: 8 bases; junction bases outside the gene matches: 9. Germline CDR1 SGHRS, CDR2 YFSETQ. This CDR3 contains 15 residues. In nucleotides, the CDR3 is TGCGCCAGCAGCTTAGGGGGACAGGTAGTTGATGAGCAGTTCTTC. Its translation: CASSLGGQVVDEQFF.

CDR3 residues: CASKTGLATETQYF. DNA of the CDR3: TGTGCCAGCAAGACGGGACTAGCGACGGAGACCCAGTACTTC. The genes are TRBV6-5 and TRBJ2-5; TRBD2 matches 10 bases. The CDR3 has 14 amino acids. J gave up 5 bases and V 7 bases, and 7 bases lay outside the gene matches. The germline CDR1 and CDR2 sequences are MNHEY and SVGAGI.